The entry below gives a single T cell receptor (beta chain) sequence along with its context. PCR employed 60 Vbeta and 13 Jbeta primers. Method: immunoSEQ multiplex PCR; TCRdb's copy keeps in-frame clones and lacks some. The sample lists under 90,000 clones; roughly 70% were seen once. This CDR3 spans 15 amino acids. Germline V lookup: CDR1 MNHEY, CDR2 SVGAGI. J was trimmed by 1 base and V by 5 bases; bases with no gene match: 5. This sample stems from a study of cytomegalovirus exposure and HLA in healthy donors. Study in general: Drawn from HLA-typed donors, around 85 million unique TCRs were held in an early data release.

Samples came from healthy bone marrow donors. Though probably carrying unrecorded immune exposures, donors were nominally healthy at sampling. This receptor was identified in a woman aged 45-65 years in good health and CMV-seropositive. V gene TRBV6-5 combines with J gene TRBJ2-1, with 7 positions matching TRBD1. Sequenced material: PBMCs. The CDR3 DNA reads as TGTGCCAGCAGTAAACAGGGGTCATCCTACAATGAGCAGTTCTTC. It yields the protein CASSKQGSSYNEQFF.